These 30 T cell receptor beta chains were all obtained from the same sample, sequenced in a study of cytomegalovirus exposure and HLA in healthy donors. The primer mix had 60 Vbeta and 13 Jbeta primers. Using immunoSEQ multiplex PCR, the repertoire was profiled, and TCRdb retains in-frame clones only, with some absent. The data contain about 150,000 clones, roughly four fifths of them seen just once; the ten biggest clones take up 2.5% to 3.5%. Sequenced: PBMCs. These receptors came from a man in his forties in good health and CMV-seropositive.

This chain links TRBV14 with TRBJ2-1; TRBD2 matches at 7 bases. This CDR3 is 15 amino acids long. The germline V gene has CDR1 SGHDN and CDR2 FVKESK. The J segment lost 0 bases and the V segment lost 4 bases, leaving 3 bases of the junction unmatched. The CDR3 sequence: CASSLSGGSYNEQFF. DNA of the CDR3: TGTGCCAGCAGCCTCTCGGGGGGCTCCTACAATGAGCAGTTCTTC. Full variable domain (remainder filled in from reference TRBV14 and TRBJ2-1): EAGVTQFPSHSVIEKGQTVTLRCDPISGHDNLYWYRRVMGKEIKFLLHFVKESKQDESGMPNNRFLAERTGGTYSTLKVQPAELEDSGVYFCASSLSGGSYNEQFFGPGTRLTVL.

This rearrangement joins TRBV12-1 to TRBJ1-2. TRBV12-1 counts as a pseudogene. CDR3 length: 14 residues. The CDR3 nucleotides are TGTGCCAGCAGCCCGGACCGGGAGCATGATAGCTACACCTTC. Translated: CASSPDREHDSYTF.

The CDR3, as DNA: TGTGCCAGCAGCTTAACTAGCGGGATGAGGACCTACAATGAGCAGTTCTTC. This translates into CASSLTSGMRTYNEQFF. This chain joins TRBV7-3 and TRBJ2-1; 8 bases agree with TRBD2. The CDR3 is made up of 17 amino acids. V gave up 0 bases and J gave up 2 bases; unmatched junction bases: 6. CDR1 and CDR2 (germline): SGHTA, FQGTGA.

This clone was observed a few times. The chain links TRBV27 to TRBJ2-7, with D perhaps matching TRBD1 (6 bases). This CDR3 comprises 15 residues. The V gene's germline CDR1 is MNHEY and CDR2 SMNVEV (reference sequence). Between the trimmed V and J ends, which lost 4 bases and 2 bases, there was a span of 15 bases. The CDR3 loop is CASSSSGTSPYEQYF. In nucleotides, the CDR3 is TGTGCCAGCAGTTCCTCCGGGACATCTCCCTACGAGCAGTACTTC.

CDR3 in DNA: TGTGCCAGCAGCTTGAGGGCAGGGGTGATCTATGGCTACACCTTC. Residues: CASSLRAGVIYGYTF. The gene calls are TRBV5-8 and TRBJ1-2; the D gene is possibly TRBD1 (6 bases). CDR3 size: 15 residues. Germline V gene data show CDR1 as SGHTS and CDR2 as YDEGEE. The V and J ends lost 1 base and 4 bases respectively, with 14 bases between them. The whole variable domain, remainder taken from reference TRBV5-8 and TRBJ1-2, is EAGVTQSPTHLIKTRGQQATLRCSPISGHTSVYWYQQALGLGLQFLLWYDEGEERNRGNFPPRFSGRQFPNYSSELNVNALELEDSALYLCASSLRAGVIYGYTFGSGTRLTVV.

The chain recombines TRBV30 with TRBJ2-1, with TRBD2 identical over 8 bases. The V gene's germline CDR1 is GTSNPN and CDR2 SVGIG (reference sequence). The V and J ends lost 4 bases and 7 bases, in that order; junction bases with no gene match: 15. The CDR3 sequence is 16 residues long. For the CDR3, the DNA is TGTGCCTGGACCGCGTCCGGGATGGCGGGGGGAAATGAGCAGTTCTTC. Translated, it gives CAWTASGMAGGNEQFF.

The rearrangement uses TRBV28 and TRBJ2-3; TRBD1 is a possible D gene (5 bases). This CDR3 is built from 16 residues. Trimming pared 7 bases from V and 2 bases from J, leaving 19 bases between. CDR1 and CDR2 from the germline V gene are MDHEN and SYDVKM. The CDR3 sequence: CASIPLLGDLTDTQYF. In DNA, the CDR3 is TGTGCCAGCATCCCTCTCCTAGGGGATCTCACAGATACGCAGTATTTT.

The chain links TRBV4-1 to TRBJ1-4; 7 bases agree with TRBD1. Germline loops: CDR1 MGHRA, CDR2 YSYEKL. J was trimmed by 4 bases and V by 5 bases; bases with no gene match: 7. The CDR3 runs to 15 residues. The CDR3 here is CASSENRGFNEKLFF. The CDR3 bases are TGCGCCAGCAGCGAGAACAGGGGCTTTAATGAAAAACTGTTTTTT.

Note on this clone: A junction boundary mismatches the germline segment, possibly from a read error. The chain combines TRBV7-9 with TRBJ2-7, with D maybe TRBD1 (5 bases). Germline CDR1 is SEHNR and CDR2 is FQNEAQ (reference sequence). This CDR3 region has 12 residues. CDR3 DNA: TGTTCCAGCAGCTCAGGGTCCTACGAGCAGTACTTC. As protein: CSSSSGSYEQYF.

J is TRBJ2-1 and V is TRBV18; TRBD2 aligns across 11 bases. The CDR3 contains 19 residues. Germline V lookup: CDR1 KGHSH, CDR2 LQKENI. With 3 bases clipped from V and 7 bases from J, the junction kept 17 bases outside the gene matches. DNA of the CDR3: TGTGCCAGCTCACCGGTAGCGGGAGGGCTTGGCGTCGGGAGAAATGAGCAGTTCTTC. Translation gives CASSPVAGGLGVGRNEQFF.

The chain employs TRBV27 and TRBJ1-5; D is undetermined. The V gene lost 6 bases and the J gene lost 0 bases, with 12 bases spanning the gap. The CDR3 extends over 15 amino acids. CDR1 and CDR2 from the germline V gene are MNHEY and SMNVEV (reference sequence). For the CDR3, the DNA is TGTGCCAGCAGAGTCGGCGGATCTAGCAATCAGCCCCAGCATTTT. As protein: CASRVGGSSNQPQHF.

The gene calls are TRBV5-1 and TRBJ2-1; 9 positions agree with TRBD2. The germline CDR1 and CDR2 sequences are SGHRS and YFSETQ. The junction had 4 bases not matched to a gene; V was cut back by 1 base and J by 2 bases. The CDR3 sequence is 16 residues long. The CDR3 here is CASSLPTSGAYNEQFF. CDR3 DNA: TGCGCCAGCAGCTTGCCGACTAGCGGAGCCTACAATGAGCAGTTCTTC.

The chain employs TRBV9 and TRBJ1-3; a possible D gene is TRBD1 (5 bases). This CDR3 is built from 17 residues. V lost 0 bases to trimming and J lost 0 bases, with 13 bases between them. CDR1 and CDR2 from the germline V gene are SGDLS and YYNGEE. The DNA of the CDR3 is TGTGCCAGCAGCGTAGAGAATTACAGGCCCTCTGGAAACACCATATATTTT. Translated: CASSVENYRPSGNTIYF.

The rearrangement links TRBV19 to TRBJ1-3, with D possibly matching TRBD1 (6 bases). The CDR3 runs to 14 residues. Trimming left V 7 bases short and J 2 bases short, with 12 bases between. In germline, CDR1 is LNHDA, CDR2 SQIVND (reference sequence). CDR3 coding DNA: TGTGCCAGTAAAGAACAGGGCACTGGAAACACCATATATTTT. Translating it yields CASKEQGTGNTIYF. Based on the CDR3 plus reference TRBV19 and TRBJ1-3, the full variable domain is DGGITQSPKYLFRKEGQNVTLSCEQNLNHDAMYWYRQDPGQGLRLIYYSQIVNDFQKGDIAEGYSVSREKKESFPLTVTSAQKNPTAFYLCASKEQGTGNTIYFGEGSWLTVV.

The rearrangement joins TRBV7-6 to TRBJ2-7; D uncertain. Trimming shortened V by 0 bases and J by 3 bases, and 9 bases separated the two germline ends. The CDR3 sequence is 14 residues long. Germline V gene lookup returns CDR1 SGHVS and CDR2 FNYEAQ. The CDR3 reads CASSLAARNYEQYF. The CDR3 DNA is TGTGCCAGCAGCTTAGCGGCCAGAAACTACGAGCAGTACTTC.

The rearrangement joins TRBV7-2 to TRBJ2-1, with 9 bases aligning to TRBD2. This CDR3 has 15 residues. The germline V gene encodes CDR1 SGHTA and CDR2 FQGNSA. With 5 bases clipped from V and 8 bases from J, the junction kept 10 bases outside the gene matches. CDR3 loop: CASSPRGLAWHEQFF. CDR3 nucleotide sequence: TGTGCCAGCAGCCCCAGGGGACTAGCATGGCATGAGCAGTTCTTC.

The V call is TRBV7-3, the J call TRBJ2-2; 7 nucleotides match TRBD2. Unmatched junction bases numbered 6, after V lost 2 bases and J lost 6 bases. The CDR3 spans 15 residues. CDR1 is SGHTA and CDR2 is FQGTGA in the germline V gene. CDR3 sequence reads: CASSLSGGVPGELFF. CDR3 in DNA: TGTGCCAGCAGCTTATCGGGGGGAGTCCCCGGGGAGCTGTTTTTT.

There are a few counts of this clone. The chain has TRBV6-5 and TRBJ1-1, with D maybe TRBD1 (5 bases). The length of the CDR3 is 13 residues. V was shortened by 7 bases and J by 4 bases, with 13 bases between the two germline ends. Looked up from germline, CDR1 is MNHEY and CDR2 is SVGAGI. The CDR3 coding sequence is TGTGCCAGCAACCAGGGAACAGCCACTGAAGCTTTCTTT. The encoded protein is CASNQGTATEAFF.

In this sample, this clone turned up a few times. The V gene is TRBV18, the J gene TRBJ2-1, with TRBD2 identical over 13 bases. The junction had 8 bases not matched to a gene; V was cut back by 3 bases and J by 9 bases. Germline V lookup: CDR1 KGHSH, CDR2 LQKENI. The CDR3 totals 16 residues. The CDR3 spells CASSPRLAGGRSEQFF. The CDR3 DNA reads TGTGCCAGCTCACCCCGACTAGCGGGAGGCAGGAGTGAGCAGTTCTTC.

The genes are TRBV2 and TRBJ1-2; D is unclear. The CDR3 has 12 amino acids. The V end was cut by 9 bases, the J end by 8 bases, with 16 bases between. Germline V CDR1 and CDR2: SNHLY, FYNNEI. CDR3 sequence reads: CARRGPAEGYTF. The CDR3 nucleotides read TGTGCCAGAAGAGGACCAGCGGAAGGCTACACCTTC.

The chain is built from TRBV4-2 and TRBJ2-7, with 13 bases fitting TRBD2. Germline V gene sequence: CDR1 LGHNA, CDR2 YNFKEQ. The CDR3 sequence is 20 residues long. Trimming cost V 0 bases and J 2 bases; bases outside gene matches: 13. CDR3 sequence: CASSQELAGGPGLLPYEQYF. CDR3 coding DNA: TGTGCCAGCAGCCAAGAACTAGCGGGAGGGCCTGGTCTTCTTCCCTACGAGCAGTACTTC.

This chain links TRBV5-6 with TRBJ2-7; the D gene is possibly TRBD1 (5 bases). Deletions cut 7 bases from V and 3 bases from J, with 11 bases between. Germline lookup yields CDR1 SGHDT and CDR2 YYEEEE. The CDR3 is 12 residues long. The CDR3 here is CASLRGGYEQYF. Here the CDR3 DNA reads TGTGCCAGCCTAAGGGGTGGCTACGAGCAGTACTTC.

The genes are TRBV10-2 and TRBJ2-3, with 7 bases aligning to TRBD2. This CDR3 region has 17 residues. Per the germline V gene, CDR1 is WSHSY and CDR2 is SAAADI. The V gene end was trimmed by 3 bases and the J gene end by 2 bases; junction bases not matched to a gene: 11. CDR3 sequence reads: CASSETTGTTHTDTQYF. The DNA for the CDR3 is TGCGCCAGCAGTGAAACGACCGGGACTACCCACACAGATACGCAGTATTTT.

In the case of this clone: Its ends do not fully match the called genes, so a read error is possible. CDR3 in DNA: TGTGCCAGTAGTATAGGGGGGACAGTTAACAGTGAAGCTTTCTTT. This sequence encodes CASSIGGTVNSEAFF. The rearrangement links TRBV19 to TRBJ1-1; 7 bases fit TRBD1. This CDR3 has 15 residues. The V gene's germline CDR1 is LNHDA and CDR2 SQIVND (reference sequence).

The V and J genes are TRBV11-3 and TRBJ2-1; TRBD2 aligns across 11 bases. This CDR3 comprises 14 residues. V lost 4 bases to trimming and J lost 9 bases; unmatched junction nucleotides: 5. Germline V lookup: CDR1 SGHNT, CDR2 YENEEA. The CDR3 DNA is TGTGCCAGCAGCTCCGGACTAGCGGGCCGTGAGCAGTTCTTC. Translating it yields CASSSGLAGREQFF.

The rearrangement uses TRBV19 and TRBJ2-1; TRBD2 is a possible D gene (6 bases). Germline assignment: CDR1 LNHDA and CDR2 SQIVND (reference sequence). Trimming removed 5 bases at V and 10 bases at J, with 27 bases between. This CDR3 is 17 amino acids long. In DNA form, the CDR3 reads TGTGCCAGTAGTCCTCATCGGGAGTCCCCCCTACGAGGGGAGCAGTTCTTC. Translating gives CASSPHRESPLRGEQFF.

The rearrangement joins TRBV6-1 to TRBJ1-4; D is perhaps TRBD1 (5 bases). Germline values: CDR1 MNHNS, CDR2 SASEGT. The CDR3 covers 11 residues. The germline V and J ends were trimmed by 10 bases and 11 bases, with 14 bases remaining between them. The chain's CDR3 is CATLSQVKLFF. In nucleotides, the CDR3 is TGTGCCACGCTTTCACAGGTTAAACTGTTTTTT.

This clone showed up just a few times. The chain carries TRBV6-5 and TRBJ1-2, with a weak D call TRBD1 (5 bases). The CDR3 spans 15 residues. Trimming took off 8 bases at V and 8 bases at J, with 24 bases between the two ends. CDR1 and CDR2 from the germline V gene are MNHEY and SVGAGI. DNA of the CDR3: TGTGCCAGCCGACCTCGAGAGGGACTTTGGGCAGGCTACACCTTC. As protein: CASRPREGLWAGYTF.

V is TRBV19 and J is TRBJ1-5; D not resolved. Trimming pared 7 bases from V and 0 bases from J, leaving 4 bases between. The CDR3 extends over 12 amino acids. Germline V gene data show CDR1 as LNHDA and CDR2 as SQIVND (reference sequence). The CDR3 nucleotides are TGTGCCAGTACCTTTAGCAATCAGCCCCAGCATTTT. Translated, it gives CASTFSNQPQHF. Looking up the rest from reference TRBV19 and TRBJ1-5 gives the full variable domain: DGGITQSPKYLFRKEGQNVTLSCEQNLNHDAMYWYRQDPGQGLRLIYYSQIVNDFQKGDIAEGYSVSREKKESFPLTVTSAQKNPTAFYLCASTFSNQPQHFGDGTRLSIL.

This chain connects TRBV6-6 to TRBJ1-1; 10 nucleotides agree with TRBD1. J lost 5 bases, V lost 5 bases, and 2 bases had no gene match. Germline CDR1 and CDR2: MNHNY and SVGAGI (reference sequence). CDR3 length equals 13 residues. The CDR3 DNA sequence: TGTGCCAGCAGTAGACAGGGGGCGACTGAAGCTTTCTTT. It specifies CASSRQGATEAFF.